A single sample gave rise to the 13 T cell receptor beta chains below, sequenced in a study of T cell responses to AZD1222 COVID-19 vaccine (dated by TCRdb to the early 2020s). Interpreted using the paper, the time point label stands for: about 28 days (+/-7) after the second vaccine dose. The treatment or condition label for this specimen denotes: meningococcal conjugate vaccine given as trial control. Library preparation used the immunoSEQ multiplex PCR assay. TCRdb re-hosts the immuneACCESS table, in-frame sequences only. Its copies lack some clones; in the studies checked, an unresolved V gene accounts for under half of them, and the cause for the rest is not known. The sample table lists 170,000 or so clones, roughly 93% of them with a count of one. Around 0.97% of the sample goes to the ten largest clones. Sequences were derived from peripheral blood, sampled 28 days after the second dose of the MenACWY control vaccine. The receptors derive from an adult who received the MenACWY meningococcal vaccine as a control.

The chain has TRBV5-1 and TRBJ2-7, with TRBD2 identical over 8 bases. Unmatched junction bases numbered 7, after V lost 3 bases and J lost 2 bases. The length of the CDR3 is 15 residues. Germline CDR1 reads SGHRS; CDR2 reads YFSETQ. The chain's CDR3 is CASSSRGLGAYEQYF. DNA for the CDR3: TGCGCCAGCAGCTCCCGGGGACTAGGGGCCTACGAGCAGTACTTC.

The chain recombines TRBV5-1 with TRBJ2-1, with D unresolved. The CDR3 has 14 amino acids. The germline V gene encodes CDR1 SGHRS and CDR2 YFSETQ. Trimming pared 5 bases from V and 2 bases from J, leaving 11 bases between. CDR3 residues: CASRIGSAYNEQFF. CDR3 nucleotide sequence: TGCGCCAGCAGGATTGGCTCAGCCTACAATGAGCAGTTCTTC. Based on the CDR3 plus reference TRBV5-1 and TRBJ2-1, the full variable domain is KAGVTQTPRYLIKTRGQQVTLSCSPISGHRSVSWYQQTPGQGLQFLFEYFSETQRNKGNFPGRFSGRQFSNSRSEMNVSTLELGDSALYLCASRIGSAYNEQFFGPGTRLTVL.

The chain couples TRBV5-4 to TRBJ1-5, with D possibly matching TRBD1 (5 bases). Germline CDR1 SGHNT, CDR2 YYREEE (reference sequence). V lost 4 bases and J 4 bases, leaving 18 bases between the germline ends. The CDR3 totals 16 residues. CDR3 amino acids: CASSTFGQGLNQPQHF. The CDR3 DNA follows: TGTGCCAGCAGCACTTTCGGGCAGGGATTAAATCAGCCCCAGCATTTT.

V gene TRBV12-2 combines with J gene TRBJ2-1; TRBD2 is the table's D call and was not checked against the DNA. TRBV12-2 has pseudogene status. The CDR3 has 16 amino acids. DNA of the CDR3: TGTGCAAGTCGCCCAGGGGTAGCGGGGGAAGACAATGAGCAGTTCTTC. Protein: CASRPGVAGEDNEQFF.

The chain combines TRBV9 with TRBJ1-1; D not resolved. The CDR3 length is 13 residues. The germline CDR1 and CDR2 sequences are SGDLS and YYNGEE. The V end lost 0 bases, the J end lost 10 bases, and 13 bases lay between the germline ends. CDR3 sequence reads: CASSVEGRVPAFF. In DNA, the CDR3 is TGTGCCAGCAGCGTAGAGGGAAGGGTCCCAGCTTTCTTT.

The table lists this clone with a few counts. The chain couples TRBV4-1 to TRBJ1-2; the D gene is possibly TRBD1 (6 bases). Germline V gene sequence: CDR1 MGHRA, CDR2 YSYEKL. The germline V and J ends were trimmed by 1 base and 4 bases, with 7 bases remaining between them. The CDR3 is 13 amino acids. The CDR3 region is CASSQGTVYGYTF. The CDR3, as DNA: TGCGCCAGCAGCCAAGGGACAGTCTATGGCTACACCTTC.

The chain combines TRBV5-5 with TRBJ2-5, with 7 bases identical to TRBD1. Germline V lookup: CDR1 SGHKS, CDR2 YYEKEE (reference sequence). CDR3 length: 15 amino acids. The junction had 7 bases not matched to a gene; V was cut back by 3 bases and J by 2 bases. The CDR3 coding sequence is TGTGCCAGCAGCTCTAACAGGGGTTTACAAGAGACCCAGTACTTC. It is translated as CASSSNRGLQETQYF.

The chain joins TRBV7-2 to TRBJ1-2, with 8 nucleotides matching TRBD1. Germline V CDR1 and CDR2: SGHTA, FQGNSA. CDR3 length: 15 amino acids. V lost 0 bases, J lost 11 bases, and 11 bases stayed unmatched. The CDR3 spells CASSLARGQVEDYTF. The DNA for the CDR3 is TGTGCCAGCAGCTTAGCGAGGGGACAGGTCGAAGATTACACCTTC.

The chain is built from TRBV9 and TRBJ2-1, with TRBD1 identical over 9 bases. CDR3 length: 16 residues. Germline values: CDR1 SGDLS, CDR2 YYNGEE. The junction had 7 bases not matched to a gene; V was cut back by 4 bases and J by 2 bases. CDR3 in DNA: TGTGCCAGCAGCCCCAAAGACAGGGGGGCCTACAATGAGCAGTTCTTC. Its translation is CASSPKDRGAYNEQFF.

CDR3: CASSPTTGMNTEAFF. CDR3 bases: TGTGCCAGCTCACCAACGACAGGAATGAACACTGAAGCTTTCTTT. The chain uses TRBV18 and TRBJ1-1, with TRBD1 as a possible D gene (6 bases). CDR1 KGHSH and CDR2 LQKENI come from the germline V gene. V was cut by 2 bases and J by 0 bases, with 10 bases left in between. The CDR3 extends over 15 amino acids.

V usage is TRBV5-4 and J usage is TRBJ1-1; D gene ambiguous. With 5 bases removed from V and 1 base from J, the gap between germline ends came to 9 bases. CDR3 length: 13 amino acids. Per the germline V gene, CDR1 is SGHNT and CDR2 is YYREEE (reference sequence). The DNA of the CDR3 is TGTGCCAGCAGGTCCGGGAAGAACACTGAAGCTTTCTTT. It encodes CASRSGKNTEAFF.

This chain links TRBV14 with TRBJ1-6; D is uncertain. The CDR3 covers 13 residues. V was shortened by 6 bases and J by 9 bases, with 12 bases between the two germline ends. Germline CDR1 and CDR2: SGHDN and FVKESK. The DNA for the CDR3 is TGTGCCAGCAGGGCAGCAGTCGTTTCACCCCTCCACTTT. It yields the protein CASRAAVVSPLHF.

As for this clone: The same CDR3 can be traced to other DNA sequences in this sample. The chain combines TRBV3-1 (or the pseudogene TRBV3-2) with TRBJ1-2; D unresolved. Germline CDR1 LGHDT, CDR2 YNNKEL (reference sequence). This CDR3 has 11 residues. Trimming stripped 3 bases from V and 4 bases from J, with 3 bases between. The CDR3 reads CASSQAYGYTF. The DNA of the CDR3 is TGTGCCAGCAGCCAGGCCTATGGCTACACCTTC.